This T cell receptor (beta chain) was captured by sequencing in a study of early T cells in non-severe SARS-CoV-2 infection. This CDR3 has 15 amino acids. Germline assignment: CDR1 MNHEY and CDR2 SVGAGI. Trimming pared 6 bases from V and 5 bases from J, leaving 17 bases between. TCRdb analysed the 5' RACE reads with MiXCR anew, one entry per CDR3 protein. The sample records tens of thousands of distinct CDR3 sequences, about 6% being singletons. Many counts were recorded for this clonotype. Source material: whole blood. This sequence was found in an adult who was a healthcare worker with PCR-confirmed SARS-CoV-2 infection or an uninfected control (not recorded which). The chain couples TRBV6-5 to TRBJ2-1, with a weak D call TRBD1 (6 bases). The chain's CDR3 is CASRVQGLNNNEQFF. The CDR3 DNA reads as TGTGCCAGCAGGGTACAGGGCTTGAATAACAATGAGCAGTTCTTC.